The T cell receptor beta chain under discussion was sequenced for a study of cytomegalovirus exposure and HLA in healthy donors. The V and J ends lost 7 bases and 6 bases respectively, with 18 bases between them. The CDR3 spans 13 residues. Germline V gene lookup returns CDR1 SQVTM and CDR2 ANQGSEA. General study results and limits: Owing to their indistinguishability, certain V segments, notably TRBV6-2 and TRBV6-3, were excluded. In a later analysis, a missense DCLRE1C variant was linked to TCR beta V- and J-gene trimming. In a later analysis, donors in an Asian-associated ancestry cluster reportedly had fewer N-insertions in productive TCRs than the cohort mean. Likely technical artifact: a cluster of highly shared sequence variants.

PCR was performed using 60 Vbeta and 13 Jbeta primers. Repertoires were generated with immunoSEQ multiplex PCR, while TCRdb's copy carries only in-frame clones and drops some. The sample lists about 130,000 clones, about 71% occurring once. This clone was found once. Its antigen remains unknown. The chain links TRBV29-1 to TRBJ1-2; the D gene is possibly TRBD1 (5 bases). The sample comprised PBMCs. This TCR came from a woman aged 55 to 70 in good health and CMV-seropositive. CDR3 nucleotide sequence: TGCAGCGGCGGGGAGGAGGGACGAGATGGCTACACCTTC. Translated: CSGGEEGRDGYTF. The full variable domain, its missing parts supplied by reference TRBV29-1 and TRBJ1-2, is SAVISQKPSRDICQRGTSLTIQCQVDSQVTMMFWYRQQPGQSLTLIATANQGSEATYESGFVIDKFPISRPNLTFSTLTVSNMSPEDSSIYLCSGGEEGRDGYTFGSGTRLTVV.